This entry lists 31 T cell receptor beta chains sequenced from one sample in a study of blood T cell repertoires in COVID-19. Using immunoSEQ multiplex PCR, the repertoire was profiled, and TCRdb retains in-frame clones only, with some absent. The profile shows under 120,000 clones, approximately 92% of them singletons. Sequenced material: peripheral blood. The source of these receptors is a woman older than 75 with acute or convalescent COVID-19.

In regard to this clone: Other DNA sequences in this sample translate to the same CDR3. V and J are TRBV30 and TRBJ1-6, with 9 bases lining up with TRBD1. V gave up 0 bases and J gave up 9 bases; unmatched junction bases: 3. Germline lookup yields CDR1 GTSNPN and CDR2 SVGIG (reference sequence). The CDR3 contains 14 residues. The CDR3 nucleotides read TGTGCCTGGAGTGTGGGACAGGGCTCTTCACCCCTCCACTTT. It translates to CAWSVGQGSSPLHF. Full variable domain (rest looked up from reference TRBV30 and TRBJ1-6): SQTIHQWPATLVQPVGSPLSLECTVEGTSNPNLYWYRQAAGRGLQLLFYSVGIGQISSEVPQNLSASRPQDRQFILSSKKLLLSDSGFYLCAWSVGQGSSPLHFGNGTRLTVT.

V usage is TRBV3-1 (or the pseudogene TRBV3-2) and J usage is TRBJ1-4; 7 bases fit TRBD1. Unmatched junction bases numbered 7, after V lost 3 bases and J lost 6 bases. The V gene's germline CDR1 is LGHDT and CDR2 YNNKEL (reference sequence). The CDR3 totals 15 residues. The CDR3 region has the DNA TGTGCCAGCAGCCACAGGGGGACAGAGGATGAAAAACTGTTTTTT. This encodes CASSHRGTEDEKLFF.

The chain recombines TRBV14 with TRBJ2-7; D ambiguous. V shed 2 bases and J shed 5 bases, with 4 bases lying between them. The CDR3 length is 11 residues. The germline V gene encodes CDR1 SGHDN and CDR2 FVKESK. The CDR3 sequence is CASSQINEQYF. DNA for the CDR3: TGTGCCAGCAGCCAAATCAACGAGCAGTACTTC. Filled out from reference TRBV14 and TRBJ2-7, the complete variable domain reads EAGVTQFPSHSVIEKGQTVTLRCDPISGHDNLYWYRRVMGKEIKFLLHFVKESKQDESGMPNNRFLAERTGGTYSTLKVQPAELEDSGVYFCASSQINEQYFGPGTRLTVT.

V and J are TRBV7-9 and TRBJ1-1; tentatively, D is TRBD1 (5 bases). The CDR3 loop spans 14 amino acids. The germline V gene has CDR1 SEHNR and CDR2 FQNEAQ (reference sequence). Trimming took off 5 bases at V and 6 bases at J, with 16 bases between the two ends. The CDR3 region is CASSLLGGVAEAFF. The CDR3 bases are TGTGCCAGCAGCCTACTTGGGGGGGTGGCTGAAGCTTTCTTT.

This clone was observed once. The rearrangement uses TRBV12-3 or TRBV12-4 and TRBJ2-5, with D perhaps matching TRBD1 (5 bases). The CDR3 has 13 residues. V was cut by 2 bases and J by 5 bases, with 9 bases left in between. CDR3 DNA sequence: TGTGCCAGCAGTTTATGGACATGGGAGACCCAGTACTTC. Residues: CASSLWTWETQYF.

DNA of the CDR3: TGTGCCAGCAGCTTGGTAACAGGGGAGGCTGAAGCTTTCTTT. Residues: CASSLVTGEAEAFF. This chain joins TRBV5-4 and TRBJ1-1, with 7 bases fitting TRBD1. The CDR3 consists of 14 residues. The V gene's germline CDR1 is SGHNT and CDR2 YYREEE (reference sequence). The ends lost 0 bases at V and 6 bases at J; junction bases unmatched: 5.

This chain joins TRBV5-3 and TRBJ1-4; 10 nucleotides match TRBD1. TRBV5-3 is treated as an ORF (open reading frame) with a function not yet certain. The ends lost 4 bases at V and 3 bases at J; junction bases unmatched: 21. The CDR3 is 21 residues long. The DNA of the CDR3 is TGTGCCAGAAGCATCGACAGGGGGCCAAAAATTCTCACCGCGGCTAATGAAAAACTGTTTTTT. This encodes CARSIDRGPKILTAANEKLFF.

The V call is TRBV11-3, the J call TRBJ1-3; D is undetermined. The V gene lost 1 base and the J gene lost 8 bases, with 21 bases spanning the gap. This CDR3 is built from 17 residues. In germline, CDR1 is SGHNT, CDR2 YENEEA. The CDR3 sequence is CASSLVTPKREEDTIYF. CDR3 coding DNA: TGTGCCAGCAGCTTAGTTACCCCCAAAAGAGAAGAAGACACCATATATTTT. Full variable domain (rest looked up from reference TRBV11-3 and TRBJ1-3): EAGVVQSPRYKIIEKKQPVAFWCNPISGHNTLYWYLQNLGQGPELLIRYENEEAVDDSQLPKDRFSAERLKGVDSTLKIQPAELGDSAVYLCASSLVTPKREEDTIYFGEGSWLTVV.

This clone was counted between two and nine times. V gene TRBV4-1 combines with J gene TRBJ1-2, with D maybe TRBD1 (6 bases). There are 15 residues in the CDR3. V was shortened by 6 bases and J by 4 bases, with 18 bases between the two germline ends. CDR1 and CDR2 from the germline V gene are MGHRA and YSYEKL. CDR3 in DNA: TGCGCCAGCAGTCGAGGGACGGACAGCCCCTATGGCTACACCTTC. The encoded protein is CASSRGTDSPYGYTF.

The chain links TRBV21-1 to TRBJ2-3; the listed D gene, TRBD2, was not tested against the DNA. TRBV21-1 is tagged as a pseudogene. CDR3 size: 16 residues. CDR3: CASSKRGAASTDTQYF. The DNA for the CDR3 is TGTGCCAGCAGTAAGCGGGGGGCCGCTAGCACAGATACGCAGTATTTT.

The V call is TRBV6-2 or TRBV6-3, the J call TRBJ1-4; 7 positions agree with TRBD1. With V trimmed by 5 bases and J by 7 bases, 1 base remained unmatched. Germline CDR1 is MNHEY and CDR2 is SVGEGT. The CDR3 sequence is 12 residues long. The CDR3, as DNA: TGTGCCAGCAGTACAGGGGTTGAAAAACTGTTTTTT. Translating gives CASSTGVEKLFF.

The chain recombines TRBV7-7 with TRBJ1-4, with 9 bases fitting TRBD1. Germline CDR1 is SSHAT and CDR2 is FNYEAQ (reference sequence). The trim removed 5 bases at V and 2 bases at J, leaving 3 bases unmatched. The CDR3 loop spans 15 amino acids. The CDR3 DNA sequence: TGTGCCAGCAGCCAAGGACAGGGGACTAATGAAAAACTGTTTTTT. Residues: CASSQGQGTNEKLFF.

The chain employs TRBV11-2 and TRBJ1-6; D uncertain. The CDR3 covers 18 residues. Germline CDR1 reads SGHAT; CDR2 reads FQNNGV. Trimming cost V 1 base and J 0 bases, with 13 bases left between them. The DNA of the CDR3 is TGTGCCAGCAGCTTAGGACTCCTTGCGGGCTCCTATAATTCACCCCTCCACTTT. Amino acid sequence: CASSLGLLAGSYNSPLHF. Supplemented by reference TRBV11-2 and TRBJ1-6, the full variable domain reads EAGVAQSPRYKIIEKRQSVAFWCNPISGHATLYWYQQILGQGPKLLIQFQNNGVVDDSQLPKDRFSAERLKGVDSTLKIQPAKLEDSAVYLCASSLGLLAGSYNSPLHFGNGTRLTVT.

The CDR3, as DNA: TGTGCCAGCAGTTTATCGCAACAGGGGGGGAATTCACCCCTCCACTTT. Translated: CASSLSQQGGNSPLHF. The chain recombines TRBV27 with TRBJ1-6, with 8 bases aligning to TRBD1. Germline V gene lookup returns CDR1 MNHEY and CDR2 SMNVEV (reference sequence). J gave up 7 bases and V 0 bases, and 5 bases lay outside the gene matches. The CDR3 runs to 16 residues.

The gene calls are TRBV4-2 and TRBJ1-2; TRBD1 matches at 8 bases. The CDR3 runs to 17 residues. CDR1 is LGHNA and CDR2 is YNFKEQ in the germline V gene. After removal of 4 bases from V and 5 bases from J, the junction contained 15 bases not matched to a gene. CDR3 nucleotide sequence: TGTGCCAGCAGCCGGGCCTTCACAGGGGGGGTTGAGTATGGCTACACCTTC. It codes for CASSRAFTGGVEYGYTF.

This clone appeared a few times. The chain combines TRBV7-9 with TRBJ2-5, with a possible D match to TRBD2 (5 bases). The ends were cut back, 4 bases at V and 7 bases at J, with 22 bases in the middle. The length of the CDR3 is 16 residues. Germline assignment: CDR1 SEHNR and CDR2 FQNEAQ (reference sequence). The CDR3 DNA sequence: TGTGCCAGCAGCTCTAAACTAGGAAGTGGGTTGTCGACCCAGTACTTC. Translated: CASSSKLGSGLSTQYF.

The gene calls are TRBV4-2 and TRBJ1-1; TRBD1 might be the D (5 bases). V lost 1 base and J lost 10, with 13 bases in between. This CDR3 region has 13 residues. Germline V gene sequence: CDR1 LGHNA, CDR2 YNFKEQ. The CDR3 is CASSQADRGGAFF. The CDR3 DNA sequence: TGTGCCAGCAGCCAAGCGGACCGGGGGGGAGCTTTCTTT.

This clone showed up just a few times. V is TRBV19 and J is TRBJ2-2; TRBD1 is a possible D gene (5 bases). Germline values: CDR1 LNHDA, CDR2 SQIVND (reference sequence). Trimming cost V 6 bases and J 3 bases, with 11 bases left between them. CDR3 length: 14 residues. The CDR3 loop is CASSLLGDTGELFF. The CDR3 DNA sequence: TGTGCCAGTAGCCTCCTAGGGGACACCGGGGAGCTGTTTTTT.

Here the CDR3 reads CASSRGQGGEAFF. The CDR3 DNA reads as TGTGCCAGTAGCCGGGGACAGGGAGGAGAAGCTTTCTTT. V and J are TRBV19 and TRBJ1-1; 9 positions match TRBD1. J gave up 8 bases and V 6 bases, and 7 bases lay outside the gene matches. Looked up from germline, CDR1 is LNHDA and CDR2 is SQIVND (reference sequence). The CDR3 totals 13 residues.

DNA of the CDR3: TGTGCCAGCAGCCAGACAGGGTTACATGAAAAACTGTTTTTT. As protein: CASSQTGLHEKLFF. The rearrangement joins TRBV27 to TRBJ1-4, with 7 bases aligning to TRBD1. From germline, CDR1 is MNHEY and CDR2 SMNVEV (reference sequence). The CDR3 loop spans 14 amino acids. Trimming cost V 6 bases and J 6 bases; bases outside gene matches: 7.

This clone was seen once. The rearrangement links TRBV6-5 to TRBJ1-5; TRBD1 aligns across 8 bases. Germline V lookup: CDR1 MNHEY, CDR2 SVGAGI. There are 14 residues in the CDR3. After removal of 6 bases from V and 6 bases from J, the junction contained 7 bases not matched to a gene. The CDR3 region has the DNA TGTGCCAGCAGCGCCCGACAGGGGAGTCAGCCCCAGCATTTT. Protein: CASSARQGSQPQHF.

This chain connects TRBV5-1 to TRBJ1-1; D uncertain. Germline loops: CDR1 SGHRS, CDR2 YFSETQ. V lost 5 bases, J lost 10 bases, and 18 bases lay in between. This CDR3 is 13 amino acids long. CDR3 sequence: CASSPAAGGRAFF. The CDR3 bases are TGCGCCAGCAGTCCAGCCGCGGGAGGTCGAGCTTTCTTT.

This clone was recorded once. A read error may produce the germline difference seen at one junction end. The gene calls are TRBV10-1 and TRBJ2-3; 8 bases are a match to TRBD2. CDR3 length equals 15 residues. Per germline, CDR1 WNHNN and CDR2 SYGVQD (reference sequence). The CDR3 region has the DNA TGCGCCAGCAGTGATTCTTGGACTAGCACCGATACGCAGTATTTT. Protein product: CASSDSWTSTDTQYF.

V usage is TRBV7-2 and J usage is TRBJ1-5; D uncertain. The CDR3 contains 16 residues. V lost 2 bases, J lost 3 bases, and 14 bases lay in between. Germline CDR1 is SGHTA and CDR2 is FQGNSA. CDR3 nucleotide sequence: TGTGCCAGCAGCTTATCCCCGTCGGGGATCAATCAGCCCCAGCATTTT. It translates to CASSLSPSGINQPQHF.

In this sample, this clone turned up once. V usage is TRBV19 and J usage is TRBJ1-5; 9 nucleotides match TRBD1. V lost 3 bases, J lost 7 bases, and 16 bases stayed unmatched. Per the germline V gene, CDR1 is LNHDA and CDR2 is SQIVND (reference sequence). CDR3 length: 18 amino acids. The CDR3: CASSMGPGQGSLGQPQHF. The CDR3 nucleotides are TGTGCCAGTAGTATGGGTCCCGGACAGGGGTCGTTGGGGCAGCCCCAGCATTTT.

The chain has TRBV5-8 and TRBJ1-3, with D possibly TRBD1 on 6 matching bases. Trimming took off 4 bases at V and 7 bases at J, with 12 bases between the two ends. The CDR3 consists of 13 residues. Germline V lookup: CDR1 SGHTS, CDR2 YDEGEE. The CDR3 sequence is CASSLQGGNTIYF. The CDR3 DNA reads as TGTGCCAGCAGCCTACAGGGCGGGAACACCATATATTTT.

The rearrangement joins TRBV6-4 to TRBJ2-3, with D perhaps matching TRBD1 (6 bases). In germline, CDR1 is MRHNA, CDR2 SNTAGT. V lost 2 bases and J lost 2, with 11 bases in between. This CDR3 contains 15 residues. Here the CDR3 DNA reads TGTGCCAGCAGTGACGGAGGACAGTACACAGATACGCAGTATTTT. It translates to CASSDGGQYTDTQYF.

The CDR3 DNA follows: TGTGCCAGCAGCTCCCCGGCTAGCGGGGGGGGCGGAGATACGCAGTATTTT. Translating it yields CASSSPASGGGGDTQYF. The chain combines TRBV28 with TRBJ2-3, with 12 bases lining up with TRBD2. CDR3 length: 17 amino acids. Per the germline V gene, CDR1 is MDHEN and CDR2 is SYDVKM. Trimming cost V 6 bases and J 5 bases; bases outside gene matches: 12.

This chain uses TRBV7-2 with TRBJ2-7, with TRBD1 identical over 7 bases. Losses at the gene ends were 1 base for V and 4 bases for J; bases not matched to a gene: 7. CDR3 length: 15 residues. Germline V lookup: CDR1 SGHTA, CDR2 FQGNSA. In nucleotides, the CDR3 is TGTGCCAGCAGCTTAGAGCGGACAGGCTTGTACGAGCAGTACTTC. Translated, it gives CASSLERTGLYEQYF.

CDR3 nucleotides: TGCGCCAGCAGCTTTCACGGCCCGCGGGAGGGCGATGAGCAGTTCTTC. Amino acid sequence: CASSFHGPREGDEQFF. The chain carries TRBV5-1 and TRBJ2-1; 9 positions match TRBD2. CDR3 length: 16 residues. Germline V gene sequence: CDR1 SGHRS, CDR2 YFSETQ. J was trimmed by 8 bases and V by 2 bases; bases with no gene match: 11.

The chain couples TRBV5-1 to TRBJ1-1; no definite D call. The ends were cut back, 0 bases at V and 0 bases at J, with 12 bases in the middle. The length of the CDR3 is 16 residues. Germline assignment: CDR1 SGHRS and CDR2 YFSETQ. CDR3 coding DNA: TGCGCCAGCAGCTTGGTGGTCGCACAGTTGAACACTGAAGCTTTCTTT. Amino acid sequence: CASSLVVAQLNTEAFF.